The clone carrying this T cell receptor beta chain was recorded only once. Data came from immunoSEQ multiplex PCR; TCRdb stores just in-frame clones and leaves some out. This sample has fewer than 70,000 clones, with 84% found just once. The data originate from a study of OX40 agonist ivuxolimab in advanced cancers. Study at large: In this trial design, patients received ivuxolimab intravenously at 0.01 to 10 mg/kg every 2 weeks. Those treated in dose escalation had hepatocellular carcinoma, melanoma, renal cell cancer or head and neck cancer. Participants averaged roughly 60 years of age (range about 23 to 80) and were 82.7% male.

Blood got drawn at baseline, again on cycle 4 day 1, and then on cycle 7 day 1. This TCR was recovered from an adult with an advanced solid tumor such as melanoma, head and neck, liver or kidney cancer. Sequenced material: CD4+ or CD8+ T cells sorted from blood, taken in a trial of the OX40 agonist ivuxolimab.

The CDR3 is CASSEYVGAQTEAFF. DNA of the CDR3: TGTGCCAGCAGTGAATACGTCGGGGCGCAGACTGAAGCTTTCTTT. This chain uses TRBV25-1 with TRBJ1-1, with a weak D call TRBD1 (5 bases). Per the germline V gene, CDR1 is MGHDK and CDR2 is SYGVNS. The CDR3 is 15 amino acids. Trimming took off 0 bases at V and 5 bases at J, with 13 bases between the two ends.